These 32 T cell receptor beta chains were sequenced from one sample in a study of response to subunit inactivated influenza vaccine. One entry per CDR3 protein results from TCRdb running MiXCR on the RT-PCR reads. Of around 760,000 distinct CDR3 sequences listed, approximately 15% are singletons. The specimen comprised PBMCs from blood, sampled around 15 days before vaccination. Every receptor here comes from a man aged 45 to 65 who received an inactivated influenza vaccine.

The rearrangement uses TRBV14 and TRBJ1-5, with D possibly matching TRBD1 (5 bases). Trimming shortened V by 8 bases and J by 2 bases, and 10 bases separated the two germline ends. This CDR3 region has 13 residues. Germline CDR1 is SGHDN and CDR2 is FVKESK. CDR3 sequence reads: CASLRRGNQPQHF. In DNA, the CDR3 is TGTGCCAGCCTGCGCAGGGGCAATCAGCCCCAGCATTTT. Together with reference TRBV14 and TRBJ1-5, the CDR3 gives the full variable domain: EAGVTQFPSHSVIEKGQTVTLRCDPISGHDNLYWYRRVMGKEIKFLLHFVKESKQDESGMPNNRFLAERTGGTYSTLKVQPAELEDSGVYFCASLRRGNQPQHFGDGTRLSIL.

V gene TRBV6-5 combines with J gene TRBJ1-4, with TRBD1 matching 7 bases. V lost 3 bases and J lost 6; bases outside the gene matches: 4. The CDR3 contains 14 residues. Germline loops: CDR1 MNHEY, CDR2 SVGAGI. As DNA, the CDR3 is TGTGCCAGCAGTTATTGGCAGGGGGATGAAAAACTGTTTTTT. Protein: CASSYWQGDEKLFF.

This clonotype has a handful of counts. The chain links TRBV6-1 to TRBJ2-2; TRBD1 agrees at 11 bases. Germline V gives CDR1 MNHNS, CDR2 SASEGT. After removal of 7 bases from V and 6 bases from J, the junction contained 7 bases not matched to a gene. This CDR3 has 15 residues. This chain's CDR3 is CASKPGQGVAGELFF. CDR3 DNA: TGTGCCAGCAAACCGGGACAGGGGGTGGCCGGGGAGCTGTTTTTT.

This clonotype was recorded a few times. The chain employs TRBV4-2 and TRBJ2-1; D is possibly TRBD2 (6 bases). CDR3 length: 16 residues. CDR1 is LGHNA, CDR2 YNFKEQ, per germline. Deletions cut 6 bases from V and 3 bases from J, with 18 bases between. The CDR3 DNA follows: TGTGCCAGCAGTATGCGGACGGGAGACGTCTACAATGAGCAGTTCTTC. Protein product: CASSMRTGDVYNEQFF.

This clonotype occurred a few times. The chain joins TRBV7-2 to TRBJ2-2, with 9 bases aligning to TRBD2. Germline V gives CDR1 SGHTA, CDR2 FQGNSA. The length of the CDR3 is 17 residues. Trimming took 2 bases from V and 1 from J; bases not matched to a gene: 5. The CDR3 reads CASSLWASGVNTGELFF. The CDR3 coding sequence is TGTGCCAGCAGCTTATGGGCTAGCGGGGTGAACACCGGGGAGCTGTTTTTT.

This clonotype was detected ten times or more. The CDR3 spells CASSQGAEQFF. The CDR3 DNA sequence: TGTGCCAGCAGTCAGGGGGCTGAGCAGTTCTTC. The chain couples TRBV6-2 or TRBV6-3 to TRBJ2-1; 8 bases agree with TRBD1. Germline V gives CDR1 MNHEY, CDR2 SVGEGT. The CDR3 consists of 11 residues. V was pared by 5 bases and J by 9 bases, with 0 bases of the junction left unmatched.

This clonotype was seen a handful of times. The rearrangement links TRBV9 to TRBJ2-1, with TRBD2 identical over 13 bases. V gave up 0 bases and J gave up 1 base; unmatched junction bases: 13. The CDR3 has 21 amino acids. CDR1 is SGDLS, CDR2 YYNGEE, per germline. Here the CDR3 DNA reads TGTGCCAGCAGCGTAGATAGAAGGGGGACTAGCGGGATGGGGTCCTACAATGAGCAGTTCTTC. It is translated as CASSVDRRGTSGMGSYNEQFF.

This clonotype occurred a few times. V gene TRBV12-3 or TRBV12-4 combines with J gene TRBJ1-3; D not certain. This CDR3 region has 13 residues. The germline V and J ends were trimmed by 6 bases and 3 bases, with 9 bases remaining between them. In DNA, the CDR3 is TGTGCCAGCAGCCAATCAAGTGGAAACACCATATATTTT. Its translation is CASSQSSGNTIYF.

This clonotype was found many times. The genes are TRBV20-1 and TRBJ2-1; TRBD2 matches 7 bases. Germline V gene sequence: CDR1 DFQATT, CDR2 SNEGSKA (reference sequence). The CDR3 covers 15 residues. The CDR3 sequence: CSPLPSSGLYNEQFF. CDR3 nucleotide sequence: TGCAGCCCCCTTCCCTCTAGCGGCCTCTACAATGAGCAGTTCTTC.

The gene calls are TRBV6-2 or TRBV6-3 and TRBJ2-5; TRBD2 matches 11 bases. Trimming took 6 bases from V and 5 from J; bases not matched to a gene: 23. CDR1 and CDR2 from the germline V gene are MNHEY and SVGEGT. The CDR3 extends over 20 amino acids. Here the CDR3 DNA reads TGTGCCAGCAGCAACGCTCCGTCCTGGTTTCTAGCGGGGGGCCCTGAGACCCAGTACTTC. Protein: CASSNAPSWFLAGGPETQYF.

The rearrangement links TRBV20-1 to TRBJ1-2, with D tentatively TRBD1 (5 bases). CDR3 length equals 12 residues. Germline lookup yields CDR1 DFQATT and CDR2 SNEGSKA (reference sequence). The V end lost 2 bases, the J end lost 6 bases, and 10 bases lay between the germline ends. CDR3 residues: CSARRQGDGYTF. In DNA form, the CDR3 reads TGCAGTGCTAGACGTCAGGGTGATGGCTACACCTTC.

The rearrangement uses TRBV5-6 and TRBJ2-5, with no clear D. The germline CDR1 and CDR2 sequences are SGHDT and YYEEEE. The V end lost 2 bases, the J end lost 4 bases, and 9 bases lay between the germline ends. The CDR3 has 13 residues. The CDR3 sequence: CASSLVRLETQYF. The CDR3 region has the DNA TGTGCCAGCAGCTTAGTCCGGCTAGAGACCCAGTACTTC.

This clonotype was seen repeatedly, ten times or more. This chain joins TRBV28 and TRBJ2-1; no clear D. V was clipped by 2 bases and J by 9 bases, with 5 bases between them. The CDR3 length is 11 residues. Germline values: CDR1 MDHEN, CDR2 SYDVKM. The CDR3 coding sequence is TGTGCCAGCAGTTTAGGTATTGAGCAGTTCTTC. Its translation is CASSLGIEQFF.

A few counts support this clonotype. The chain couples TRBV28 to TRBJ1-2; 8 bases are a match to TRBD1. CDR3 length: 14 amino acids. Germline lookup yields CDR1 MDHEN and CDR2 SYDVKM. Trimming cost V 7 bases and J 4 bases; bases outside gene matches: 8. CDR3 nucleotides: TGTGCCAGCACCAATGGACAGGGAGGCTATGGCTACACCTTC. Its translation: CASTNGQGGYGYTF.

The chain joins TRBV20-1 to TRBJ1-2; D is possibly TRBD1 (5 bases). V lost 6 bases and J lost 7, with 21 bases in between. The CDR3 has 14 amino acids. Germline V gene lookup returns CDR1 DFQATT and CDR2 SNEGSKA (reference sequence). The CDR3 region is CSAGQGPAWGGYTF. CDR3 bases: TGCAGTGCGGGGCAGGGACCGGCGTGGGGTGGCTACACCTTC.

This clonotype was observed at least ten times. V usage is TRBV30 and J usage is TRBJ2-3, with D maybe TRBD1 (5 bases). The CDR3 extends over 14 amino acids. Germline lookup yields CDR1 GTSNPN and CDR2 SVGIG (reference sequence). Trimming removed 4 bases at V and 0 bases at J, with 11 bases between. DNA for the CDR3: TGTGCCTGGACCACAGGAGTTAGCACAGATACGCAGTATTTT. Translated, it gives CAWTTGVSTDTQYF.

V usage is TRBV7-7 and J usage is TRBJ2-3; no clear D gene. The CDR3 loop spans 16 amino acids. Germline V CDR1 and CDR2: SSHAT, FNYEAQ (reference sequence). Trimming left V 5 bases short and J 0 bases short, with 15 bases between. For the CDR3, the DNA is TGTGCCAGCAGCCCCAACTGGAAGACTAGCACAGATACGCAGTATTTT. This sequence encodes CASSPNWKTSTDTQYF.

The chain joins TRBV3-1 to TRBJ2-2, with D tentatively TRBD1 (6 bases). The CDR3 is 16 amino acids. Trimming pared 4 bases from V and 2 bases from J, leaving 14 bases between. CDR1 is LGHDT and CDR2 is YNNKEL in the germline V gene (reference sequence). The CDR3 protein is CASSPPTGPNTGELFF. CDR3 sequence (DNA): TGTGCCAGCAGCCCGCCGACAGGACCTAACACCGGGGAGCTGTTTTTT. Full variable domain (missing parts from reference TRBV3-1 and TRBJ2-2): DTAVSQTPKYLVTQMGNDKSIKCEQNLGHDTMYWYKQDSKKFLKIMFSYNNKELIINETVPNRFSPKSPDKAHLNLHINSLELGDSAVYFCASSPPTGPNTGELFFGEGSRLTVL.

The chain employs TRBV30 and TRBJ2-7, with TRBD2 identical over 12 bases. CDR3 length: 14 amino acids. Losses at the gene ends were 3 bases for V and 2 bases for J; bases not matched to a gene: 2. Germline CDR1 GTSNPN, CDR2 SVGIG (reference sequence). The CDR3 reads CAWRRTSGAYEQYF. CDR3 in DNA: TGTGCCTGGAGGAGGACTAGCGGGGCCTACGAGCAGTACTTC.

The V and J genes are TRBV18 and TRBJ2-1, with 9 bases identical to TRBD2. This CDR3 is 17 amino acids long. Germline lookup yields CDR1 KGHSH and CDR2 LQKENI. V lost 0 bases and J lost 2; bases outside the gene matches: 5. The CDR3: CASSPPRLAGTYNEQFF. CDR3 DNA sequence: TGTGCCAGCTCACCACCGAGGCTAGCGGGGACCTACAATGAGCAGTTCTTC.

This clonotype was seen only a few times. The chain's CDR3 is CASSFGTSYEQYF. CDR3 in DNA: TGTGCCAGTAGTTTCGGGACCTCCTACGAGCAGTACTTC. This chain connects TRBV19 to TRBJ2-7; the D gene could be TRBD1 or TRBD2 (5 bases each). Germline V gene data show CDR1 as LNHDA and CDR2 as SQIVND (reference sequence). V was shortened by 5 bases and J by 0 bases, with 8 bases between the two germline ends. This CDR3 is 13 amino acids long.

This clonotype was recorded a few times. The rearrangement links TRBV30 to TRBJ2-7; 11 positions match TRBD2. Losses at the gene ends were 4 bases for V and 5 bases for J; bases not matched to a gene: 10. The CDR3 contains 15 residues. CDR1 GTSNPN and CDR2 SVGIG come from the germline V gene (reference sequence). CDR3 sequence reads: CAWNPRLAGTNEQYF. In DNA form, the CDR3 reads TGTGCCTGGAACCCTCGACTAGCGGGGACGAACGAGCAGTACTTC.

The rearrangement uses TRBV11-1 and TRBJ2-1; 14 bases fit TRBD2. Germline V gives CDR1 SGHAT, CDR2 FQDESV (reference sequence). This CDR3 has 15 residues. The V gene end was trimmed by 5 bases and the J gene end by 6 bases; junction bases not matched to a gene: 3. The DNA for the CDR3 is TGTGCCAGCAGCACGACTAGCGGGGGGGCCAATGAGCAGTTCTTC. Amino acid sequence: CASSTTSGGANEQFF.

The chain combines TRBV5-1 with TRBJ2-1; perhaps D is TRBD1 or TRBD2 (7 bases each). The CDR3 consists of 15 residues. The germline gives CDR1 SGHRS, CDR2 YFSETQ. The germline V and J ends were trimmed by 0 bases and 7 bases, with 14 bases remaining between them. CDR3 DNA: TGCGCCAGCAGCTTGGAGGCAGGGGGGGGAAATGAGCAGTTCTTC. This codes for CASSLEAGGGNEQFF.

The V gene is TRBV18, the J gene TRBJ1-6, with D maybe TRBD1 (6 bases). The germline V and J ends were trimmed by 2 bases and 9 bases, with 17 bases remaining between them. Germline V gene sequence: CDR1 KGHSH, CDR2 LQKENI. The CDR3 totals 16 residues. The DNA for the CDR3 is TGTGCCAGCTCACCAACGGCAGGGGATCGTAGTTCACCCCTCCACTTT. Amino acid sequence: CASSPTAGDRSSPLHF.

The sample holds a few counts of this clonotype. The V and J genes are TRBV30 and TRBJ2-1, with TRBD2 matching over 11 bases. With 3 bases clipped from V and 9 bases from J, the junction kept 16 bases outside the gene matches. The germline CDR1 and CDR2 sequences are GTSNPN and SVGIG (reference sequence). The CDR3 has 17 amino acids. DNA for the CDR3: TGTGCCTGGAGCGTCATTAGCGGGAGGGCCGGTTGGGCTGAGCAGTTCTTC. Its translation: CAWSVISGRAGWAEQFF. Complete variable domain (other parts from reference TRBV30 and TRBJ2-1): SQTIHQWPATLVQPVGSPLSLECTVEGTSNPNLYWYRQAAGRGLQLLFYSVGIGQISSEVPQNLSASRPQDRQFILSSKKLLLSDSGFYLCAWSVISGRAGWAEQFFGPGTRLTVL.

In its sample, this clonotype was seen a few times. The chain combines TRBV6-1 with TRBJ2-7, with 7 nucleotides matching TRBD1. The CDR3 is 14 amino acids. Unmatched junction bases numbered 7, after V lost 6 bases and J lost 2 bases. Germline V gives CDR1 MNHNS, CDR2 SASEGT. The CDR3 reads CASRATGSTYEQYF. CDR3 sequence (DNA): TGTGCCAGCAGGGCGACAGGGTCCACCTACGAGCAGTACTTC.

V gene TRBV12-3 or TRBV12-4 combines with J gene TRBJ2-1, with TRBD2 identical over 9 bases. V was pared by 5 bases and J by 0 bases, with 11 bases of the junction left unmatched. This CDR3 spans 18 amino acids. The CDR3: CASSRRLAGKGSYNEQFF. The CDR3 bases are TGTGCCAGCAGTAGGCGCCTAGCGGGAAAGGGCTCCTACAATGAGCAGTTCTTC.

This clonotype was picked up a small number of times. The chain joins TRBV20-1 to TRBJ2-3, with 10 nucleotides matching TRBD2. Germline CDR1 DFQATT, CDR2 SNEGSKA (reference sequence). The CDR3 totals 14 residues. After removal of 6 bases from V and 1 base from J, the junction contained 4 bases not matched to a gene. DNA of the CDR3: TGCAGTGCCACGACTAGCGGGCGCACAGATACGCAGTATTTT. Protein sequence: CSATTSGRTDTQYF.

There are many counts of this clonotype. The chain uses TRBV5-1 and TRBJ2-1; 11 bases are a match to TRBD2. Germline loops: CDR1 SGHRS, CDR2 YFSETQ. V was clipped by 0 bases and J by 8 bases; unmatched bases: 4. There are 15 residues in the CDR3. The CDR3 nucleotides read TGCGCCAGCAGCTTGGGGACTAGCGGGCGCTATGAGCAGTTCTTC. Protein: CASSLGTSGRYEQFF. The entire variable domain, with the rest obtained from reference TRBV5-1 and TRBJ2-1, is as follows: KAGVTQTPRYLIKTRGQQVTLSCSPISGHRSVSWYQQTPGQGLQFLFEYFSETQRNKGNFPGRFSGRQFSNSRSEMNVSTLELGDSALYLCASSLGTSGRYEQFFGPGTRLTVL.

This clonotype was counted between two and nine times. The chain is built from TRBV6-1 and TRBJ2-7, with D unclear. The V gene lost 7 bases and the J gene lost 1 base, with 14 bases spanning the gap. The CDR3 covers 14 residues. Germline V lookup: CDR1 MNHNS, CDR2 SASEGT. CDR3 protein: CASKETTSSYEQYF. The CDR3 DNA follows: TGTGCCAGCAAGGAGACAACATCATCCTACGAGCAGTACTTC.

The gene calls are TRBV20-1 and TRBJ2-1; perhaps TRBD2 as D (5 bases). The CDR3 loop spans 13 amino acids. With 6 bases removed from V and 2 bases from J, the gap between germline ends came to 11 bases. Per the germline V gene, CDR1 is DFQATT and CDR2 is SNEGSKA (reference sequence). Written as DNA, the CDR3 is TGCAGTGCAGAAACGGGGACCTACAATGAGCAGTTCTTC. Protein: CSAETGTYNEQFF.